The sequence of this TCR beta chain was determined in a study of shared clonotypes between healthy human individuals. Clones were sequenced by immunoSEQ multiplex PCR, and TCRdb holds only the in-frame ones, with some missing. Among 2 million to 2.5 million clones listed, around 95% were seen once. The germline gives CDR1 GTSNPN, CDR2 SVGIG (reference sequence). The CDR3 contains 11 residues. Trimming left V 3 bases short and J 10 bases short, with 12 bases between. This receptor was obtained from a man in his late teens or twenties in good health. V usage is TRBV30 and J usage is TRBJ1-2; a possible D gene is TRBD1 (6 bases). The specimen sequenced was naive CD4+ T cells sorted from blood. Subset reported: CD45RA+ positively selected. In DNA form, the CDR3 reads TGTGCCTGGAGCGTACAGGGAATCTACACCTTC. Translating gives CAWSVQGIYTF.